This TCR beta chain was captured in a study of OX40 agonist ivuxolimab in advanced cancers. Whole-study context: An anti-OX40 (CD134) antibody with agonistic activity, ivuxolimab, was administered to patients. Overall study findings and caveats: Average numbers of expanded clones were greater in CD8+ T cells than in CD4+. At 0.1 to 3.0 mg/kg, clonal expansion of CD4+ and CD8+ blood T cells had occurred by week 6.

As regards this clone: What it binds is not known.

This table comes from immunoSEQ multiplex PCR, and its TCRdb copy is limited to in-frame clones, with some not included. The sample records about 82,000 clones, more than 85% being singletons. Unmatched junction bases numbered 5, after V lost 4 bases and J lost 0 bases. The CDR3 length is 15 residues. Per the germline V gene, CDR1 is SGHTA and CDR2 is FQGNSA. The rearrangement joins TRBV7-2 to TRBJ2-7, with 8 nucleotides matching TRBD2. The specimen comprised CD4+ or CD8+ T cells sorted from blood, sampled in a trial of the OX40 agonist ivuxolimab. The TCR was taken from an adult with an advanced solid tumor such as melanoma, head and neck, liver or kidney cancer. The CDR3 is CASSSGGASSYEQYF. The DNA for the CDR3 is TGTGCCAGCAGCTCGGGAGGGGCAAGCTCCTACGAGCAGTACTTC.